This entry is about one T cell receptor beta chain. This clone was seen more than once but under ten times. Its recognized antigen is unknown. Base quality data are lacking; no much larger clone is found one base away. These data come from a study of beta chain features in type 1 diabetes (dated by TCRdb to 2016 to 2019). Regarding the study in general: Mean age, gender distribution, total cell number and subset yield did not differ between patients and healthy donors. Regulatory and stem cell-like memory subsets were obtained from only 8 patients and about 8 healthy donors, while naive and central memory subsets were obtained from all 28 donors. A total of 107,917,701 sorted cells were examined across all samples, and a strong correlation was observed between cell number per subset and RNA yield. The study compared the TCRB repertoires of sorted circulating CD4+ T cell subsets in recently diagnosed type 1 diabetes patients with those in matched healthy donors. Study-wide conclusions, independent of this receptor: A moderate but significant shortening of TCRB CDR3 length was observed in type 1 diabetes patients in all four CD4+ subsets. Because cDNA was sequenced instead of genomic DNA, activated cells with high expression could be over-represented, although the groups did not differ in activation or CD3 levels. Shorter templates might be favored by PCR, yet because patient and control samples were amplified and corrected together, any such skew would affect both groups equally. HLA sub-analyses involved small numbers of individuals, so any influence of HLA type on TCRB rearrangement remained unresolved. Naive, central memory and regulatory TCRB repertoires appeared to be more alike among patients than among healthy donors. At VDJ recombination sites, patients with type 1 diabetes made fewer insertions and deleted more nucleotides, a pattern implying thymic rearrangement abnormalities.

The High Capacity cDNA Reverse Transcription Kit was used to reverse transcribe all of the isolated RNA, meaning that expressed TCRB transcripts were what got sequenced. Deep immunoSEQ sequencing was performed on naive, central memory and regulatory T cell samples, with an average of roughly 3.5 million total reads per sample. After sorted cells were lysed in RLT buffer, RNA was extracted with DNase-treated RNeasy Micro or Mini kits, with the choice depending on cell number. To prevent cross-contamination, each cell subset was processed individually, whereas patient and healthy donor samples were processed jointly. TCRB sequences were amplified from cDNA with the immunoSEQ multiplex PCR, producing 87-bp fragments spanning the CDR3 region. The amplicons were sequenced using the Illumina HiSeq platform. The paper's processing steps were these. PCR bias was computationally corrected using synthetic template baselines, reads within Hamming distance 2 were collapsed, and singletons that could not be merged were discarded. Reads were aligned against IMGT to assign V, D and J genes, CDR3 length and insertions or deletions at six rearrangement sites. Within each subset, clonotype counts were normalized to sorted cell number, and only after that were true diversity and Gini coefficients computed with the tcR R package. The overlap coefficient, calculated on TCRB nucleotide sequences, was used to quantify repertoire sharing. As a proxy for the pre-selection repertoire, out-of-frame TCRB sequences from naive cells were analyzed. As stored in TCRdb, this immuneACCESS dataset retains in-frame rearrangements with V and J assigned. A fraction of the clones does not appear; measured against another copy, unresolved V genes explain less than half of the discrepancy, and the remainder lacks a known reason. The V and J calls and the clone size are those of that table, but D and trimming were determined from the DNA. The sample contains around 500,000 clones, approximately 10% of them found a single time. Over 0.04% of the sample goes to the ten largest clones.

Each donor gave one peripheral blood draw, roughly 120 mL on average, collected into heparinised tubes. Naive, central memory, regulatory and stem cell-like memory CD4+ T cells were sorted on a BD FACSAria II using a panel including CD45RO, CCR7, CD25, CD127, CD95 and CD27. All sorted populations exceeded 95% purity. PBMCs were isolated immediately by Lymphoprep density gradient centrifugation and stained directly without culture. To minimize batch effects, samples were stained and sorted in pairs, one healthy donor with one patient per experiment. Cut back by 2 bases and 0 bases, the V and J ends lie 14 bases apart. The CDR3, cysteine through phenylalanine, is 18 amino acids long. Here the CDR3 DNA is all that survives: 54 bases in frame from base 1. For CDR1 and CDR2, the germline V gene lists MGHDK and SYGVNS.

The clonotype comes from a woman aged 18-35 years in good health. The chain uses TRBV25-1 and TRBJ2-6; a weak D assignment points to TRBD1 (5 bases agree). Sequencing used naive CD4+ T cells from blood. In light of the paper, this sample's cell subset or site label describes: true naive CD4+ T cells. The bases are TGTGCCAGCAGTGAAAGGGCAGGGCGACCCTCTGGGGCCAACGTCCTGACTTTC. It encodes CASSERAGRPSGANVLTF.